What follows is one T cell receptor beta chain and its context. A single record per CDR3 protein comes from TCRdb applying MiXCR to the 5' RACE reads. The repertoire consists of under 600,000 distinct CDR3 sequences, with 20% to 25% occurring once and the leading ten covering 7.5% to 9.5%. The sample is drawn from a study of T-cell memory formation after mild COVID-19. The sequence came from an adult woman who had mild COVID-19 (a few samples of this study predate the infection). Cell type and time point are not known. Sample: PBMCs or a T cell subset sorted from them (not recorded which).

As DNA, the CDR3 is TGTGCCAGCAGTTTAACACTCGGGACAGGCCCGAACACCGGGGAGCTGTTTTTT. Its protein product is CASSLTLGTGPNTGELFF. J is TRBJ2-2 and V is TRBV12-3 or TRBV12-4, with 8 bases lining up with TRBD1. J lost 0 bases, V lost 2 bases, and 8 bases had no gene match. This CDR3 has 18 residues.